The next 4 T cell receptor beta chains were all read from a single sample in a study of OX40 agonist ivuxolimab in advanced cancers. Data came from immunoSEQ multiplex PCR; TCRdb stores just in-frame clones and leaves some out. Of about 61,000 clones in the sample, 70% to 90% were seen once. The source was CD4+ or CD8+ T cells sorted from blood, collected in a trial of the OX40 agonist ivuxolimab. The receptors shown here come from an adult with an advanced solid tumor such as melanoma, head and neck, liver or kidney cancer.

The rearrangement joins TRBV5-1 to TRBJ1-1; a possible D gene is TRBD1 (5 bases). CDR1 SGHRS and CDR2 YFSETQ come from the germline V gene. V was cut by 4 bases and J by 10 bases, with 17 bases left in between. This CDR3 has 13 residues. The chain's CDR3 is CASSPVVGAGAFF. DNA for the CDR3: TGCGCCAGCAGCCCGGTGGTCGGGGCTGGAGCTTTCTTT.

This rearrangement joins TRBV6-1 to TRBJ2-7, with 9 bases lining up with TRBD1. This CDR3 has 14 amino acids. Per germline, CDR1 MNHNS and CDR2 SASEGT. J lost 5 bases, V lost 7 bases, and 9 bases had no gene match. The CDR3 sequence is CASNRDREANEQYF. CDR3 nucleotide sequence: TGTGCCAGCAATCGGGACAGGGAGGCTAACGAGCAGTACTTC.

The chain uses TRBV4-2 and TRBJ2-7; D possibly uses TRBD1 or TRBD2 (5 bases each). Between the trimmed V and J ends, which lost 0 bases and 3 bases, there was a span of 12 bases. The CDR3 totals 15 residues. CDR1 is LGHNA and CDR2 is YNFKEQ in the germline V gene. CDR3 DNA sequence: TGTGCCAGCAGCCAAGATACAGGCGCGGGCTACGAGCAGTACTTC. As protein: CASSQDTGAGYEQYF.

The rearrangement joins TRBV5-1 to TRBJ2-3; no definite D call. The V gene lost 5 bases and the J gene lost 1 base, with 11 bases spanning the gap. The germline CDR1 and CDR2 sequences are SGHRS and YFSETQ. The CDR3 sequence is 14 residues long. CDR3 residues: CASSSPGGTDTQYF. The CDR3 region has the DNA TGCGCCAGCAGTTCCCCTGGGGGCACAGATACGCAGTATTTT.